The 6 T cell receptor beta chains below come from one sample, sequenced in a study of blood T cell repertoires in COVID-19. Clones were sequenced by immunoSEQ multiplex PCR, and TCRdb holds only the in-frame ones, with some missing. The sample has 250,000 to 300,000 clones; 85% to 90% are singletons. What was sequenced was peripheral blood. These receptors were taken from a woman in her twenties or thirties with COVID-19, enrolled during active disease.

V and J are TRBV7-3 and TRBJ1-6; tentative D call: TRBD1 (5 bases). The CDR3 totals 16 residues. Per germline, CDR1 SGHTA and CDR2 FQGTGA. V shed 6 bases and J shed 0 bases, with 12 bases lying between them. The CDR3 sequence is CASSKGAYSYNSPLHF. The CDR3 DNA sequence: TGTGCCAGCAGTAAAGGGGCGTACTCCTATAATTCACCCCTCCACTTT.

This clone was seen only a few times. The chain couples TRBV7-9 to TRBJ1-4; D remains unclear. The V end was cut by 6 bases, the J end by 0 bases, with 8 bases between. The CDR3 has 14 amino acids. In germline, CDR1 is SEHNR, CDR2 FQNEAQ (reference sequence). This chain's CDR3 is CASSPSATNEKLFF. The CDR3 region has the DNA TGTGCCAGCAGTCCAAGCGCAACTAATGAAAAACTGTTTTTT. The full variable domain, its missing parts supplied by reference TRBV7-9 and TRBJ1-4, is DTGVSQNPRHKITKRGQNVTFRCDPISEHNRLYWYRQTLGQGPEFLTYFQNEAQLEKSRLLSDRFSAERPKGSFSTLEIQRTEQGDSAMYLCASSPSATNEKLFFGSGTQLSVL.

The rearrangement joins TRBV18 to TRBJ2-5, with D possibly TRBD1 on 6 matching bases. Germline V gives CDR1 KGHSH, CDR2 LQKENI. Trimming removed 3 bases from V and 3 bases from J, with 17 bases in between. This CDR3 contains 16 residues. The CDR3 sequence: CASSPLPGTKKETQYF. CDR3 sequence (DNA): TGTGCCAGCTCACCCCTCCCCGGGACAAAAAAAGAGACCCAGTACTTC.

The V and J genes are TRBV6-5 and TRBJ2-2; a weak D match, TRBD1 (5 bases). V lost 6 bases, J lost 0 bases, and 11 bases lay in between. Looked up from germline, CDR1 is MNHEY and CDR2 is SVGAGI. The CDR3 sequence is 15 residues long. The CDR3 DNA follows: TGTGCCAGCAGCACCCGACAGCCGAACACCGGGGAGCTGTTTTTT. It yields the protein CASSTRQPNTGELFF.

This clone was detected only once. This chain joins TRBV3-1 (or the pseudogene TRBV3-2) and TRBJ2-3, with D unclear. The V and J ends lost 4 bases and 1 base respectively, with 9 bases between them. Germline V CDR1 and CDR2: LGHDT, YNNKEL (reference sequence). This CDR3 region has 14 residues. The CDR3 loop reads CASSRGQGTDTQYF. The CDR3 DNA reads as TGTGCCAGCAGCCGTGGGCAGGGCACAGATACGCAGTATTTT.

V and J are TRBV19 and TRBJ2-6, with D maybe TRBD1 (6 bases). This CDR3 has 15 amino acids. V was clipped by 9 bases and J by 0 bases, with 12 bases between them. CDR1 LNHDA and CDR2 SQIVND come from the germline V gene (reference sequence). In DNA form, the CDR3 reads TGTGCCAGCCTGGACAGTCCCTCTGGGGCCAACGTCCTGACTTTC. Its translation: CASLDSPSGANVLTF. Combining the CDR3 with reference TRBV19 and TRBJ2-6 gives the whole variable domain DGGITQSPKYLFRKEGQNVTLSCEQNLNHDAMYWYRQDPGQGLRLIYYSQIVNDFQKGDIAEGYSVSREKKESFPLTVTSAQKNPTAFYLCASLDSPSGANVLTFGAGSRLTVL.